What follows are 22 T cell receptor beta chains derived from one specimen sequenced in a study of CD8 T cells in ankylosing spondylitis (TCRdb year 2017). Receptors were amplified or captured by 5' RACE. Sequencing took place on an Illumina HiSeq 2500. TCRdb trimmed the raw reads at Q25, called clones with MiXCR and kept productive beta chains. Identical CDR3 proteins give one entry, which carries the most common genes and DNA. The sample table lists 290,000 or so distinct CDR3 sequences, roughly 20% of them with a count of one. Of the sample, roughly 3.4% falls within the top ten clones. Sequenced: blood, either unsorted or a sorted T cell fraction (not recorded which). These receptor sequences come from a female donor with ankylosing spondylitis or in good health (not recorded which).

The chain combines TRBV7-8 with TRBJ2-1, with 9 positions matching TRBD2. The CDR3 is 17 amino acids. Trimming took 1 base from V and 3 from J; bases not matched to a gene: 7. CDR1 is SGHVS, CDR2 FQNEAQ, per germline. As DNA, the CDR3 is TGTGCCAGCAGCTTAGAGGCTAGCGGGAACCTCTACAATGAGCAGTTCTTC. Protein sequence: CASSLEASGNLYNEQFF.

This clonotype was found a few times. The genes are TRBV4-2 and TRBJ2-3; TRBD2 aligns across 8 bases. With 1 base clipped from V and 0 bases from J, the junction kept 3 bases outside the gene matches. The germline V gene encodes CDR1 LGHNA and CDR2 YNFKEQ. This CDR3 is built from 16 residues. This CDR3 is CASSQVVAGSTDTQYF. In DNA, the CDR3 is TGTGCCAGCAGCCAAGTGGTAGCGGGAAGCACAGATACGCAGTATTTT.

This clonotype was counted between two and nine times. The CDR3 DNA follows: TGTGCCAGCAGTTACCTCCAGCCCTCCAATTCACCCCTCCACTTT. This sequence encodes CASSYLQPSNSPLHF. This chain uses TRBV6-5 with TRBJ1-6; D gene uncertain. The CDR3 loop spans 15 amino acids. CDR1 and CDR2 from the germline V gene are MNHEY and SVGAGI. Trimming took 2 bases from V and 7 from J, leaving 12 bases between them.

This clonotype appeared a few times. This sequence joins TRBV3-1 and TRBJ1-1; D is unclear. Trimming removed 0 bases from V and 8 bases from J, with 10 bases in between. The CDR3 extends over 13 amino acids. Germline V gene lookup returns CDR1 LGHDT and CDR2 YNNKEL (reference sequence). The CDR3 DNA follows: TGTGCCAGCAGCCAAGATTATGGTAGGGAAGCTTTCTTT. Amino acid sequence: CASSQDYGREAFF.

The chain carries TRBV6-2 or TRBV6-3 and TRBJ2-7, with 7 bases aligning to TRBD1. V was pared by 6 bases and J by 3 bases, with 5 bases of the junction left unmatched. This CDR3 has 13 residues. Germline values: CDR1 MNHEY, CDR2 SVGEGT. CDR3 DNA: TGTGCCAGCAGACGGGACAGAGGCTACGAGCAGTACTTC. Translated, it gives CASRRDRGYEQYF.

This clonotype appeared a few times. The gene calls are TRBV5-1 and TRBJ2-7; D is uncertain. With 5 bases removed from V and 2 bases from J, the gap between germline ends came to 8 bases. Looked up from germline, CDR1 is SGHRS and CDR2 is YFSETQ. The CDR3 runs to 12 residues. The DNA for the CDR3 is TGCGCCAGCAGATCGGAGCCCTACGAGCAGTACTTC. Amino acids: CASRSEPYEQYF.

CDR3 protein: CASSLMPGRKYTF. In nucleotides, the CDR3 is TGTGCCAGCAGTTTAATGCCTGGACGGAAATACACCTTC. The chain has TRBV12-3 or TRBV12-4 and TRBJ1-2, with no clear D. V gave up 2 bases and J gave up 11 bases, with 15 bases separating them. This CDR3 region has 13 residues.

The table lists this clonotype with a few counts. The rearrangement joins TRBV7-2 to TRBJ2-2; D call uncertain. Trimming removed 3 bases from V and 7 bases from J, with 9 bases in between. The CDR3 loop spans 13 amino acids. Germline CDR1 is SGHTA and CDR2 is FQGNSA. The CDR3 sequence is CASSFEPGGELFF. For the CDR3, the DNA is TGTGCCAGCAGCTTTGAGCCGGGCGGGGAGCTGTTTTTT.

This clonotype showed up just a few times. The chain employs TRBV15 and TRBJ1-5; D call uncertain. The CDR3 runs to 14 residues. The V end lost 3 bases, the J end lost 3 bases, and 9 bases lay between the germline ends. Looked up from germline, CDR1 is LNHNV and CDR2 is YYDKDF (reference sequence). The CDR3 region has the DNA TGTGCCACCAGCAGTGGGCGGCCCAATCAGCCCCAGCATTTT. Its protein is CATSSGRPNQPQHF.

This clonotype has more than one count but fewer than ten. V is TRBV20-1 and J is TRBJ2-2; D possibly corresponds to TRBD2 (5 bases). Germline V gene sequence: CDR1 DFQATT, CDR2 SNEGSKA (reference sequence). Trimming shortened V by 0 bases and J by 1 base, and 6 bases separated the two germline ends. CDR3 length equals 14 residues. The CDR3 DNA reads as TGCAGTGCTAGAGACCGGGGGAACACCGGGGAGCTGTTTTTT. This codes for CSARDRGNTGELFF.

Many counts were recorded for this clonotype. The rearrangement joins TRBV12-3 or TRBV12-4 to TRBJ1-1; D perhaps matches TRBD1 (6 bases). The CDR3 covers 14 residues. V lost 3 bases and J 0 bases, leaving 8 bases between the germline ends. The CDR3: CASSLRGMNTEAFF. CDR3 nucleotides: TGTGCCAGCAGTTTGAGGGGGATGAACACTGAAGCTTTCTTT.

The J gene is TRBJ2-1, the V gene TRBV10-3; the match to TRBD2 covers 8 bases. After removal of 3 bases from V and 0 bases from J, the junction contained 4 bases not matched to a gene. CDR1 is ENHRY, CDR2 SYGVKD, per germline. The CDR3 is made up of 16 amino acids. DNA of the CDR3: TGTGCCATCAGTGAACCGAGCGGGAGCTCCTACAATGAGCAGTTCTTC. This encodes CAISEPSGSSYNEQFF.

This clonotype was detected a few times. The chain recombines TRBV24-1 with TRBJ1-1; the D is unclear. The CDR3 is 14 amino acids. V was trimmed by 6 bases and J by 1 base, leaving 11 bases between them. Germline CDR1 is KGHDR and CDR2 is SFDVKD. CDR3 in amino acids: CATSLGSANTEAFF. The CDR3 nucleotides read TGTGCCACCAGTCTGGGGTCGGCGAACACTGAAGCTTTCTTT.

Only a few counts were recorded for this clonotype. The chain is built from TRBV20-1 and TRBJ2-3, with TRBD2 matching over 10 bases. The CDR3 extends over 16 amino acids. V lost 0 bases, J lost 3 bases, and 6 bases stayed unmatched. Germline-derived CDR1 and CDR2 are DFQATT and SNEGSKA (reference sequence). The CDR3 DNA is TGCAGTGCTAGAGATCCCGGGACTAGCGCTACAGATACGCAGTATTTT. As protein: CSARDPGTSATDTQYF.

This clonotype has more than one count but fewer than ten. The chain has TRBV5-1 and TRBJ2-1, with TRBD2 matching 10 bases. V gave up 0 bases and J gave up 4 bases; unmatched junction bases: 7. CDR1 and CDR2 from the germline V gene are SGHRS and YFSETQ. The CDR3 has 17 amino acids. This CDR3 reads CASSLGFRTSGYNEQFF. CDR3 sequence (DNA): TGCGCCAGCAGCTTGGGCTTCAGGACTAGCGGTTACAATGAGCAGTTCTTC.

This clonotype has a handful of counts. The genes are TRBV5-6 and TRBJ2-1; tentative D call: TRBD2 (7 bases). Germline V gives CDR1 SGHDT, CDR2 YYEEEE. Between the trimmed V and J ends, which lost 5 bases and 6 bases, there was a span of 18 bases. The CDR3 sequence is 15 residues long. The CDR3 DNA reads TGTGCCAGCAGATTCCAAGGGGGGAGGGCCAATGAGCAGTTCTTC. Protein: CASRFQGGRANEQFF.

This chain joins TRBV7-9 and TRBJ2-5; TRBD1 might be the D (5 bases). CDR1 is SEHNR, CDR2 FQNEAQ, per germline (reference sequence). This CDR3 comprises 15 residues. V was clipped by 5 bases and J by 4 bases, with 17 bases between them. The chain's CDR3 is CASSALRAWGETQYF. Here the CDR3 DNA reads TGTGCCAGCAGCGCCCTCAGGGCTTGGGGAGAGACCCAGTACTTC.

The CDR3 loop is CASSPDRFDTGELFF. The CDR3 nucleotides read TGTGCCAGCAGCCCGGACAGGTTTGACACCGGGGAGCTGTTTTTT. V and J are TRBV7-2 and TRBJ2-2; TRBD1 agrees at 7 bases. Germline trimming cut 5 bases from V and 3 bases from J; bases unmatched to any gene: 6. The V gene's germline CDR1 is SGHTA and CDR2 FQGNSA. The CDR3 consists of 15 residues.

This clonotype was detected a few times. The chain recombines TRBV20-1 with TRBJ1-1; no clear D. V was trimmed by 3 bases and J by 4 bases, leaving 12 bases between them. The germline gives CDR1 DFQATT, CDR2 SNEGSKA (reference sequence). CDR3 size: 13 residues. The CDR3 DNA is TGCAGTGCTAGTCAGGCCGGAGGCACTGAAGCTTTCTTT. Translation gives CSASQAGGTEAFF.

The chain links TRBV7-2 to TRBJ2-3, with 10 bases that match TRBD2. This CDR3 contains 14 residues. The junction had 6 bases not matched to a gene; V was cut back by 8 bases and J by 4 bases. Germline lookup yields CDR1 SGHTA and CDR2 FQGNSA. DNA for the CDR3: TGTGCCAGCGGCCCGACTAGCGGGTCAGATACGCAGTATTTT. Translating gives CASGPTSGSDTQYF. Filled out from reference TRBV7-2 and TRBJ2-3, the complete variable domain reads GAGVSQSPSNKVTEKGKDVELRCDPISGHTALYWYRQSLGQGLEFLIYFQGNSAPDKSGLPSDRFSAERTGGSVSTLTIQRTQQEDSAVYLCASGPTSGSDTQYFGPGTRLTVL.

This clonotype was counted only a few times. This chain links TRBV5-4 with TRBJ2-2; D not certain. The V gene lost 1 base and the J gene lost 4 bases, with 11 bases spanning the gap. Germline CDR1 reads SGHNT; CDR2 reads YYREEE (reference sequence). The CDR3 spans 15 residues. The CDR3 DNA reads TGTGCCAGCAGCTTGCTGGTTTCAGGCACCGGGGAGCTGTTTTTT. Protein: CASSLLVSGTGELFF.

This clonotype showed up just a few times. J is TRBJ2-3 and V is TRBV20-1; TRBD2 might be the D (6 bases). CDR1 DFQATT and CDR2 SNEGSKA come from the germline V gene (reference sequence). The V end was cut by 6 bases, the J end by 3 bases, with 19 bases between. The length of the CDR3 is 15 residues. The CDR3 loop is CSALGTGSGTDTQYF. The CDR3 region has the DNA TGCAGTGCCCTCGGGACCGGGAGTGGGACAGATACGCAGTATTTT.